The next 8 T cell receptor beta chains were all read from a single sample in a study of cytomegalovirus exposure and HLA in healthy donors. Assay: immunoSEQ multiplex PCR; the TCRdb copy retains only in-frame clones and omits some. The sample holds around 130,000 clones, just under 90% seen once. The sample consisted of PBMCs. The receptor set was obtained from a man aged 30-40 years in good health and CMV-seronegative.

This clone was seen only once. The J gene is TRBJ2-7, the V gene TRBV5-1, with 9 bases matching TRBD1. Germline loops: CDR1 SGHRS, CDR2 YFSETQ. The CDR3 spans 15 residues. V was pared by 0 bases and J by 5 bases, with 6 bases of the junction left unmatched. The CDR3 sequence: CASSLAVTGGNEQYF. The DNA for the CDR3 is TGCGCCAGCAGCTTGGCCGTCACAGGGGGCAACGAGCAGTACTTC.

This chain connects TRBV6-5 to TRBJ2-7, with 12 nucleotides matching TRBD2. V shed 5 bases, J shed 6 bases, and the junction held 8 bases outside the gene matches. The length of the CDR3 is 15 residues. From germline, CDR1 is MNHEY and CDR2 SVGAGI. CDR3 nucleotides: TGTGCCAGCAGTCCCGGACTAGCGGGGAGAATCGAGCAGTACTTC. Translating gives CASSPGLAGRIEQYF.

This clone was seen only once. This chain joins TRBV28 and TRBJ2-2; TRBD1 matches at 7 bases. The CDR3 has 13 amino acids. Unmatched junction bases numbered 8, after V lost 10 bases and J lost 6 bases. Germline assignment: CDR1 MDHEN and CDR2 SYDVKM. The CDR3 region has the DNA TGTGCCACAAGGGACAGCCCACCCGGGGAGCTGTTTTTT. Protein product: CATRDSPPGELFF.

J is TRBJ2-2 and V is TRBV11-3, with no clear D. The CDR3 length is 13 residues. The V gene's germline CDR1 is SGHNT and CDR2 YENEEA. Deletions cut 2 bases from V and 6 bases from J, with 7 bases between. This CDR3 reads CASSLRPAGELFF. CDR3 DNA: TGTGCCAGCAGCTTACGTCCGGCCGGGGAGCTGTTTTTT.

As regards this clone: This specimen includes other DNA sequences encoding the same CDR3. The V call is TRBV27, the J call TRBJ2-2; no reliable D call. The CDR3 loop spans 14 amino acids. Looked up from germline, CDR1 is MNHEY and CDR2 is SMNVEV (reference sequence). The V gene lost 4 bases and the J gene lost 1 base, with 7 bases spanning the gap. This chain's CDR3 is CASSSGLNTGELFF. CDR3 bases: TGTGCCAGCAGTTCTGGGCTGAACACCGGGGAGCTGTTTTTT.

The chain has TRBV18 and TRBJ1-2; D might be TRBD1 (5 bases). There are 14 residues in the CDR3. Germline CDR1 reads KGHSH; CDR2 reads LQKENI. The ends were cut back, 4 bases at V and 4 bases at J, with 13 bases in the middle. Written as DNA, the CDR3 is TGTGCCAGCTCACGGTCGGGGGAACCCTATGGCTACACCTTC. Amino acids: CASSRSGEPYGYTF. The variable domain in full, completed from reference TRBV18 and TRBJ1-2, reads NAGVMQNPRHLVRRRGQEARLRCSPMKGHSHVYWYRQLPEEGLKFMVYLQKENIIDESGMPKERFSAEFPKEGPSILRIQQVVRGDSAAYFCASSRSGEPYGYTFGSGTRLTVV.

The chain has TRBV27 and TRBJ1-5; a possible D gene is TRBD1 (6 bases). V lost 3 bases to trimming and J lost 1 base, with 10 bases between them. The CDR3 length is 15 residues. In germline, CDR1 is MNHEY, CDR2 SMNVEV (reference sequence). The CDR3 DNA reads TGTGCCAGCAGTTTTGGCAGGGGCAGCAATCAGCCCCAGCATTTT. Protein sequence: CASSFGRGSNQPQHF.

The chain employs TRBV27 and TRBJ2-5, with D possibly TRBD1 on 6 matching bases. This CDR3 contains 13 residues. Trimming stripped 3 bases from V and 5 bases from J, with 10 bases between. Germline assignment: CDR1 MNHEY and CDR2 SMNVEV (reference sequence). The CDR3 protein is CASSFTGRETQYF. The CDR3, as DNA: TGTGCCAGCAGTTTCACAGGGCGCGAGACCCAGTACTTC.